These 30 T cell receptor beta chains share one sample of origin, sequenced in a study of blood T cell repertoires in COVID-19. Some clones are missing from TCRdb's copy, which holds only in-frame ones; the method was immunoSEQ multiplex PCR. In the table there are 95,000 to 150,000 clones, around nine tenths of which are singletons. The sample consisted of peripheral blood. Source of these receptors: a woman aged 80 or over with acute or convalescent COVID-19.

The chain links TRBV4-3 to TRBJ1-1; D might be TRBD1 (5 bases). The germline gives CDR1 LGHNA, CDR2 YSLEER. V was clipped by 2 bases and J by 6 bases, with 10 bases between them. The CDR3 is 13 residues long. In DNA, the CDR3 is TGCGCCAGCAGCCAATTAGGGGCGGCTGAAGCTTTCTTT. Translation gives CASSQLGAAEAFF.

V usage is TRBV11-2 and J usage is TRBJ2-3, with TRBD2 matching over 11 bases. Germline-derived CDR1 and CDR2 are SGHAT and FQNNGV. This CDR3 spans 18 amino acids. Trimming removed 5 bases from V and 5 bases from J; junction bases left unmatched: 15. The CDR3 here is CASSETPRLAGKEDTQYF. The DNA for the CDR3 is TGTGCCAGCAGCGAAACACCAAGACTAGCGGGGAAGGAAGATACGCAGTATTTT.

This chain's CDR3 is CASSSQSGGADEQYF. CDR3 bases: TGTGCCAGCTCATCCCAAAGCGGGGGGGCCGACGAGCAGTACTTC. The chain links TRBV18 to TRBJ2-7, with 10 bases lining up with TRBD2. CDR1 and CDR2 (germline): KGHSH, LQKENI. Germline trimming cut 5 bases from V and 5 bases from J; bases unmatched to any gene: 9. This CDR3 comprises 15 residues.

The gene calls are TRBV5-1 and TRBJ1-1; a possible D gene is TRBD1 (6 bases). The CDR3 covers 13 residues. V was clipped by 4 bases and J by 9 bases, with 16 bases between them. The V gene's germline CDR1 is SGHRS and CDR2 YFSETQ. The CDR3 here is CASSARDNNKAFF. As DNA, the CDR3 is TGCGCCAGCAGCGCCCGGGACAACAATAAAGCTTTCTTT.

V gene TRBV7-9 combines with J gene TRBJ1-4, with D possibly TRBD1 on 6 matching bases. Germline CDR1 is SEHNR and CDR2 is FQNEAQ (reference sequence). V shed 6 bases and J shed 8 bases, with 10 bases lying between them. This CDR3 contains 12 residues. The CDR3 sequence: CASSSDREKLFF. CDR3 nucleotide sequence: TGTGCCAGCAGTTCAGACAGGGAAAAACTGTTTTTT.

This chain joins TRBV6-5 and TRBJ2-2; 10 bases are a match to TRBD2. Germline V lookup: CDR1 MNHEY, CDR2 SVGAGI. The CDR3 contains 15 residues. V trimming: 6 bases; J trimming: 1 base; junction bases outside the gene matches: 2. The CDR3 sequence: CASRTSGKNTGELFF. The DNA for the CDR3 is TGTGCCAGCAGAACTAGCGGGAAGAACACCGGGGAGCTGTTTTTT.

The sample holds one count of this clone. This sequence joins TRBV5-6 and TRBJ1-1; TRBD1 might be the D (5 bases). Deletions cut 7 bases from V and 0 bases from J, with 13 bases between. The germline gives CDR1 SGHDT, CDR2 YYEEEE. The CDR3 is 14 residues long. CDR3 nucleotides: TGTGCCAGCCATAGGCGGGGGATGAACACTGAAGCTTTCTTT. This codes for CASHRRGMNTEAFF.

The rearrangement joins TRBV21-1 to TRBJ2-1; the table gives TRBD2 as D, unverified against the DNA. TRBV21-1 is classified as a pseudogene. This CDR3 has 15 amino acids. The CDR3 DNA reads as TGTGCCAGCACAATACGAAGCGGGGGGGTAAATGAGCAGTTCTTC. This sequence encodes CASTIRSGGVNEQFF.

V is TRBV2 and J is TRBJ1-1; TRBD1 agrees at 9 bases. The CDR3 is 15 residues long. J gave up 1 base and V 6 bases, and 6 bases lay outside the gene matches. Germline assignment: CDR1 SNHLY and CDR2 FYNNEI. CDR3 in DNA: TGTGCCAGCAGAGCAAAGGACAGGGGGAACACTGAAGCTTTCTTT. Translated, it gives CASRAKDRGNTEAFF.

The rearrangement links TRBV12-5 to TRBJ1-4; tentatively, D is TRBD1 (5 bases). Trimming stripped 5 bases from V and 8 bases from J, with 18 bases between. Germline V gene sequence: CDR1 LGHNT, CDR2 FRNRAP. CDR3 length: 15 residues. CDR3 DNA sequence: TGTGCTAGTGGTACCTCCCTGGCGCGGGGGGAAAAACTGTTTTTT. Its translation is CASGTSLARGEKLFF.

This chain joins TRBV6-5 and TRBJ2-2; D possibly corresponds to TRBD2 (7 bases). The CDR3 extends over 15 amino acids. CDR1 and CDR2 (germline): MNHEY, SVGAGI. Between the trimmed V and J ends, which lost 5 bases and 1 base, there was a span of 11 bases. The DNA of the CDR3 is TGTGCCAGCAGTACGGGGGGCATGAACACCGGGGAGCTGTTTTTT. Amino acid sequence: CASSTGGMNTGELFF.

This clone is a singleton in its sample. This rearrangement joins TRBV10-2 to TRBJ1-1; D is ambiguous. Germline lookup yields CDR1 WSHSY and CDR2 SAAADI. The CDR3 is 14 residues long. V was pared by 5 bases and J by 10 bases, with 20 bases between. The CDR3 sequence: CASSPAEKGERAFF. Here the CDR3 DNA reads TGCGCCAGCAGTCCGGCGGAGAAGGGAGAGCGAGCTTTCTTT.

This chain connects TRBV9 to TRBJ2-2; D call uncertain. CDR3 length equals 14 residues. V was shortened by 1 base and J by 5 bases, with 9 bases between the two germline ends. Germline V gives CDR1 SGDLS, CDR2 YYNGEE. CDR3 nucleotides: TGTGCCAGCAGCGTATATACAAATACCGGGGAGCTGTTTTTT. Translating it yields CASSVYTNTGELFF.

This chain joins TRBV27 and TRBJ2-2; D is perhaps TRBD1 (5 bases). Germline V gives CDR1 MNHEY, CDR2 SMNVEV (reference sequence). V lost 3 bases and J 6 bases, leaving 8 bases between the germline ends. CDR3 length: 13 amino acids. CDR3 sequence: CASSFIGAGELFF. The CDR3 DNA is TGTGCCAGCAGTTTTATAGGGGCCGGGGAGCTGTTTTTT.

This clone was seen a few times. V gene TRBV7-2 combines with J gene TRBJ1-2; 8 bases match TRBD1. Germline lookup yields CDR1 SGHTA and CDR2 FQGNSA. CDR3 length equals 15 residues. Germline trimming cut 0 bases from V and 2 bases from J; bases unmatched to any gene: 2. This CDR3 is CASSLATGANYGYTF. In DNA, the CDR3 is TGTGCCAGCAGCTTAGCGACAGGGGCCAACTATGGCTACACCTTC.

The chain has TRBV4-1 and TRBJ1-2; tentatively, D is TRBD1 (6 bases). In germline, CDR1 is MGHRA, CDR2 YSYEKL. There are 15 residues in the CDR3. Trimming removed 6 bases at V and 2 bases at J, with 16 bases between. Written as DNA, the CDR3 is TGCGCCAGCAGGGAATCTACAGGGACCAACTATGGCTACACCTTC. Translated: CASRESTGTNYGYTF.

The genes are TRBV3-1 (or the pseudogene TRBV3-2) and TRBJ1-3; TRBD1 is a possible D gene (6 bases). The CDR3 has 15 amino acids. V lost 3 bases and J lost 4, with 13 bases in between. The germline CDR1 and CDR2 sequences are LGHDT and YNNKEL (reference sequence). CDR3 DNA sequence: TGTGCCAGCAGCCAGGGTCCCGGGACAGGAAACACCATATATTTT. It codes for CASSQGPGTGNTIYF.

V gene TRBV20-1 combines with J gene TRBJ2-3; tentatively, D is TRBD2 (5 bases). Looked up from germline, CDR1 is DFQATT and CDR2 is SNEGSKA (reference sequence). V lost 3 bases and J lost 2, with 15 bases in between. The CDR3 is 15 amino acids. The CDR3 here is CSASGVERYTDTQYF. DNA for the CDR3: TGCAGTGCTAGTGGGGTCGAGCGGTACACAGATACGCAGTATTTT.

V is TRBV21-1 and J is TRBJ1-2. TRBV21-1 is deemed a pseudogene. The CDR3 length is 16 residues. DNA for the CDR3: TGTGCCAGCAGTGAAACCCCAGGGAGGGGTTTGAATGGCTACACCTTC. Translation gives CASSETPGRGLNGYTF.

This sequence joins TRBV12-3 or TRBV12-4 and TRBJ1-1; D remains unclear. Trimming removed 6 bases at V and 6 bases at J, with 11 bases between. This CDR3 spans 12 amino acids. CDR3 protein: CASRVARAEAFF. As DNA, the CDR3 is TGTGCCAGCAGGGTAGCGCGGGCTGAAGCTTTCTTT.

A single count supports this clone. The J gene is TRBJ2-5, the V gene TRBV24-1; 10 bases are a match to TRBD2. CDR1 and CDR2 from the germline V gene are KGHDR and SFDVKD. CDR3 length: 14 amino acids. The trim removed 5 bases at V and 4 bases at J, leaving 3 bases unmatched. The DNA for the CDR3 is TGTGCCACCAGTGTTACTAGCGGGACAGAGACCCAGTACTTC. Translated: CATSVTSGTETQYF.

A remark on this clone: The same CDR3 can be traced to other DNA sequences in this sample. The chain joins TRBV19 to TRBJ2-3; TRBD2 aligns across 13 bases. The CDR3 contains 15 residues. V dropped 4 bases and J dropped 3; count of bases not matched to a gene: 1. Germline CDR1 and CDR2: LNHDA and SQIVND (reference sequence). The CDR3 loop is CASSTGLAGTDTQYF. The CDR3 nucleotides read TGTGCCAGTAGTACGGGACTAGCGGGGACAGATACGCAGTATTTT.

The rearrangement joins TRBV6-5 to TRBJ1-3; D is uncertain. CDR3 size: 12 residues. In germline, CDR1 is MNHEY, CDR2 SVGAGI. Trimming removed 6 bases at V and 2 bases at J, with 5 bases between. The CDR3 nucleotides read TGTGCCAGCAGGTCAACTGGAAACACCATATATTTT. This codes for CASRSTGNTIYF.

The CDR3 loop reads CASSSGKPEAFF. The CDR3 DNA sequence: TGTGCCAGCAGTTCAGGGAAGCCTGAAGCTTTCTTT. The chain carries TRBV12-3 or TRBV12-4 and TRBJ1-1; D perhaps matches TRBD1 (5 bases). Trimming took 4 bases from V and 6 from J, leaving 9 bases between them. This CDR3 comprises 12 residues.

In DNA form, the CDR3 reads TGTGCCAGCAGCTTAGAGGGCAGAGGGTATAATTCACCCCTCCACTTT. Protein: CASSLEGRGYNSPLHF. The chain couples TRBV11-2 to TRBJ1-6; D ambiguous. Trimming stripped 0 bases from V and 4 bases from J, with 10 bases between. Germline values: CDR1 SGHAT, CDR2 FQNNGV. The CDR3 runs to 16 residues.

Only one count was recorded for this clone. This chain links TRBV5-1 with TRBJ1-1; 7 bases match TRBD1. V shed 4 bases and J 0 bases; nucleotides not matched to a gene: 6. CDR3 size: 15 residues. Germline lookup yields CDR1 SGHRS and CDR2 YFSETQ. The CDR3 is CASSQGQFMNTEAFF. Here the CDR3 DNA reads TGCGCCAGCAGCCAGGGACAGTTCATGAACACTGAAGCTTTCTTT.

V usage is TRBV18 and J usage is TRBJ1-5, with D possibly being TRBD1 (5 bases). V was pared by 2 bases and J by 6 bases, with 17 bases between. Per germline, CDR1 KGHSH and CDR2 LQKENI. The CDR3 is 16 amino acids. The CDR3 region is CASSPGLAGGSQPQHF. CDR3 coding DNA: TGTGCCAGCTCACCAGGATTGGCGGGGGGGAGTCAGCCCCAGCATTTT.

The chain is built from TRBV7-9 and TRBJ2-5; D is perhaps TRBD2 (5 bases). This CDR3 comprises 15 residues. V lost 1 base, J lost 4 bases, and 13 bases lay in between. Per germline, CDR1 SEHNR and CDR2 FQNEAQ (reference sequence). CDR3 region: CASSLGAGRGETQYF. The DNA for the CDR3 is TGTGCCAGCAGCTTAGGGGCAGGCCGGGGAGAGACCCAGTACTTC.

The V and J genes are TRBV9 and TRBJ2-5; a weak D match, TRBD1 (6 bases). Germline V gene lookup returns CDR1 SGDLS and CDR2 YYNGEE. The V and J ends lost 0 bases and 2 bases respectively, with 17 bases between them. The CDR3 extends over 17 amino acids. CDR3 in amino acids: CASSVATTTGKQETQYF. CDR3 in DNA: TGTGCCAGCAGCGTAGCCACGACGACAGGCAAACAAGAGACCCAGTACTTC.

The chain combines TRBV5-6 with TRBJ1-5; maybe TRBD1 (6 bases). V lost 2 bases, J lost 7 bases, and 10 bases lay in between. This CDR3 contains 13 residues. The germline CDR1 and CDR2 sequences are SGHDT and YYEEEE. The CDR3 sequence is CASSFSGAQPQHF. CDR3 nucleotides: TGTGCCAGCAGCTTTTCAGGGGCCCAGCCCCAGCATTTT.